The 13 T cell receptor beta chains listed next were all sequenced from one sample in a study of tissue T cells after allogeneic stem cell transplantation. Described time point: mouse harvest day 14 after allogeneic transplant. Tail vein injection delivered 10^7 T-cell-depleted bone marrow cells and 10^6 splenic CD5+ T cells. Libraries were prepared by immunoSEQ multiplex PCR; TCRdb keeps only in-frame clonotypes and omits some of them. The sample lists 1,500 to 2,000 clones; less than 50% were seen once. Sequenced sample: gut tissue. The origin of the receptors is a female BALB/c mouse given C57BL/6 T cells with graft-versus-host disease after an allogeneic hematopoietic cell transplant.

Worth noting for this clone: The gene symbols are mouse symbols. The CDR3 extends 1 residue past the end of the read, so its final part is completed from the germline J gene. The chain employs TRBV26 and TRBJ2-4, with TRBD1 identical over 7 bases. V lost 4 bases to trimming and J lost 3 bases; unmatched junction nucleotides: 1. Germline-derived CDR1 and CDR2 are KGHPV and FQNQEV (reference sequence). The CDR3 has 13 residues. The CDR3 DNA, read in part, is TGTGCCAGCAGTCCGGGACAGCAAAACACCTTGTAC. The encoded protein is CASSPGQQNTLY. The whole CDR3 protein is CASSPGQQNTLYF. The full variable domain, completed using reference TRBV26 and TRBJ2-4, is NSKVIQTPRYLVKGQGQKAKMRCIPEKGHPVVFWYQQNKNNEFKFLINFQNQEVLQQIDMTEKRFSAECPSNSPCSLEIQSSEAGDSALYLCASSPGQQNTLYFGAGTRLSVL.

Concerning this clone itself: Gene names denote mouse genes. The read is 1 residue too short to cover the CDR3 end, so that end is filled in from the germline J gene. The rearrangement uses TRBV13-1 and TRBJ1-1, with 8 bases matching TRBD1. The germline V gene has CDR1 NSHNY and CDR2 SYGAGN. V trimming: 2 bases; J trimming: 8 bases; junction bases outside the gene matches: 8. The CDR3 sequence is 14 residues long. This CDR3 is CASSDQTGVAEVFF. Incomplete CDR3 DNA: TGTGCCAGCAGTGACCAGACAGGGGTGGCGGAAGTCTTC.

Concerning this clone itself: The gene names here belong to mouse. The CDR3 end lies 1 residue beyond the end of the read and is filled in from the germline J gene. The chain is built from TRBV3 and TRBJ2-2; D remains ambiguous. The CDR3 loop spans 15 amino acids. The ends were cut back, 1 base at V and 1 base at J, with 7 bases in the middle. Germline CDR1 SNHLY, CDR2 FYNGKV (reference sequence). Here the CDR3 reads CASSLEGGNTGQLYF. The DNA read from the CDR3 is TGTGCCAGCAGCTTAGAAGGCGGAAACACCGGGCAGCTCTAC.

By frequency in the sample, this clone is hyperexpanded. Mouse germline and gene names are used. The missing CDR3 end, 1 residue past where the read stops, is filled in from the germline J gene. This rearrangement joins TRBV14 to TRBJ2-7; 8 positions agree with TRBD2. The germline gives CDR1 SGHDT, CDR2 FRDEAV. CDR3 length: 14 amino acids. With V trimmed by 2 bases and J by 6 bases, 7 bases remained unmatched. CDR3 in amino acids: CASSLVGGAREQYF. CDR3 DNA, as far as it was read: TGTGCCAGCAGTTTAGTGGGGGGGGCGCGTGAACAGTAC.

Regarding this clone: Gene names denote mouse genes. The missing CDR3 end, 1 residue past where the read stops, is filled in from the germline J gene. The chain joins TRBV13-1 to TRBJ2-7, with TRBD2 identical over 9 bases. Trimming took 2 bases from V and 0 from J; bases not matched to a gene: 6. The CDR3 is 16 amino acids. Germline V gene sequence: CDR1 NSHNY, CDR2 SYGAGN. CDR3 DNA, as far as it was read: TGTGCCAGCAGTGACATGGACTGGGGAAGCTCCTATGAACAGTAC. Translation gives CASSDMDWGSSYEQY. The entire CDR3 sequence reads CASSDMDWGSSYEQYF.

This clone was seen a few times. Mouse names are used for the genes. The read comes to an end 1 residue before the CDR3 does, leaving the germline J gene to fill in the end. The genes are TRBV26 and TRBJ1-4, with D possibly being TRBD1 (5 bases). Germline V gives CDR1 KGHPV, CDR2 FQNQEV (reference sequence). The CDR3 length is 15 residues. Trimming took off 2 bases at V and 3 bases at J, with 10 bases between the two ends. CDR3 amino acids: CASSLRQGTNERLFF. The part of the CDR3 DNA that was read is TGTGCCAGCAGTCTGCGGCAGGGCACCAACGAAAGATTATTT.

As for this clone: Gene names are the mouse ones. The CDR3 goes on 1 residue after the read ends, and that part is filled in from the germline J gene. The rearrangement uses TRBV26 and TRBJ2-4, with D perhaps matching TRBD2 (7 bases). The CDR3 sequence is 16 residues long. V gave up 4 bases and J gave up 1 base, with 15 bases separating them. Germline V lookup: CDR1 KGHPV, CDR2 FQNQEV (reference sequence). CDR3 DNA, as far as it was read: TGTGCCAGCAGTCCGAGGGGGGCGCGGGGTCAAAACACCTTGTAC. As protein: CASSPRGARGQNTLY. The whole CDR3 reads CASSPRGARGQNTLYF.

Concerning this clone itself: The genes are named according to mouse. The read finishes 1 residue shy of the CDR3 end, and the germline J gene is used to complete it. V usage is TRBV26 and J usage is TRBJ1-2; perhaps TRBD1 as D (5 bases). V lost 0 bases and J lost 5, with 10 bases in between. This CDR3 has 14 residues. CDR1 and CDR2 (germline): KGHPV, FQNQEV (reference sequence). CDR3: CASSLSQGGSDYTF. CDR3 DNA, as far as it was read: TGTGCCAGCAGTCTGTCGCAGGGAGGGTCCGACTACACC.

This clone was seen more than once but under ten times. Gene and germline names: mouse. The read finishes 1 residue shy of the CDR3 end, and the germline J gene is used to complete it. The chain carries TRBV13-2 and TRBJ2-3; TRBD2 agrees at 10 bases. The V gene's germline CDR1 is NNHNN and CDR2 SYGAGS (reference sequence). Trimming at V came to 3 bases and at J to 1 base, leaving 5 bases not matched to a gene. This CDR3 spans 16 amino acids. CDR3 loop: CASGGTLGGCAETLYF. The DNA read from the CDR3 is TGTGCCAGCGGTGGGACACTGGGGGGGTGTGCAGAAACGCTGTAT.

This clone was detected a few times. Each gene name is a mouse one. The sequence runs out 1 residue before the end of the CDR3; the remainder is reconstructed from the germline J gene. This chain links TRBV13-3 with TRBJ1-4; TRBD1 aligns across 9 bases. Germline lookup yields CDR1 NNHDY and CDR2 SYVADS. After removal of 7 bases from V and 3 bases from J, the junction contained 1 base not matched to a gene. CDR3 length: 13 amino acids. The CDR3 loop reads CASGDRANERLFF. The sequenced CDR3 bases are TGTGCCAGCGGGGACAGGGCCAACGAAAGATTATTT.

Comments on this clone: Gene names are mouse gene names. The read terminates 1 residue ahead of where the CDR3 ends, so the germline J gene completes it. The rearrangement uses TRBV26 and TRBJ1-1; maybe TRBD1 (6 bases). V was clipped by 2 bases and J by 10 bases, with 11 bases between them. From germline, CDR1 is KGHPV and CDR2 FQNQEV (reference sequence). The CDR3 spans 12 residues. The CDR3 DNA, read in part, is TGTGCCAGCAGTCTGGACCGGGGGCGAGTCTTC. Amino acids: CASSLDRGRVF. The full CDR3 reads CASSLDRGRVFF. The whole variable domain, remainder taken from reference TRBV26 and TRBJ1-1, is NSKVIQTPRYLVKGQGQKAKMRCIPEKGHPVVFWYQQNKNNEFKFLINFQNQEVLQQIDMTEKRFSAECPSNSPCSLEIQSSEAGDSALYLCASSLDRGRVFFGKGTRLTVV.

This clone has more than one count but fewer than ten. Genes here carry mouse names. The sequenced fragment ends 1 residue before the CDR3 boundary, so the rest is inferred from the germline J gene. V is TRBV26 and J is TRBJ2-1, with unresolved D. The CDR3 runs 11 residues. The germline V gene encodes CDR1 KGHPV and CDR2 FQNQEV (reference sequence). Trimming took 6 bases from V and 5 from J, leaving 5 bases between them. Partial CDR3 DNA: TGTGCCAGCAGCCCAGATGCTGAGCAGTTC. Residues: CASSPDAEQF. The whole CDR3 is CASSPDAEQFF.

Notes on this clone: The gene symbols are mouse symbols. Coverage ceases 1 residue before the CDR3 finishes, and the germline J gene fills in the end. The rearrangement links TRBV4 to TRBJ2-4; tentative D call: TRBD1 (7 bases). In germline, CDR1 is LGHDT, CDR2 YNNKQL (reference sequence). Trimming removed 3 bases from V and 6 bases from J, with 10 bases in between. This CDR3 has 13 amino acids. Incomplete CDR3 DNA: TGTGCCAGCAGCTACGCAGGGGGGAACACCTTGTAC. Protein: CASSYAGGNTLY. The full CDR3 protein is CASSYAGGNTLYF.